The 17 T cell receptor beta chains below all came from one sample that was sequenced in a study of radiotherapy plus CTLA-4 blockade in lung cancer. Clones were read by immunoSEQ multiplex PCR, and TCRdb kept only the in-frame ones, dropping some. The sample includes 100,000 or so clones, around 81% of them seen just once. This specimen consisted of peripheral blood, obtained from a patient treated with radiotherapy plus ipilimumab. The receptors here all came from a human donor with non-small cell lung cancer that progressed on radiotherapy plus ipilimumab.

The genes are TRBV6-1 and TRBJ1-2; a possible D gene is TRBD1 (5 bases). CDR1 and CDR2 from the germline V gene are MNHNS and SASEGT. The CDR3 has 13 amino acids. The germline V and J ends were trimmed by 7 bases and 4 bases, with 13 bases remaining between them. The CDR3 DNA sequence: TGTGCCAGCACCCTGGAGGGGAGCTATGGCTACACCTTC. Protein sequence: CASTLEGSYGYTF.

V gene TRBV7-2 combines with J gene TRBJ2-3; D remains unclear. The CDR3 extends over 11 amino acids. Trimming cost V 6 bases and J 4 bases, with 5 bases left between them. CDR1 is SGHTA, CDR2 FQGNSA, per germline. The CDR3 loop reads CASRTADTQYF. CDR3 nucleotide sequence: TGTGCCAGCAGAACCGCAGATACGCAGTATTTT.

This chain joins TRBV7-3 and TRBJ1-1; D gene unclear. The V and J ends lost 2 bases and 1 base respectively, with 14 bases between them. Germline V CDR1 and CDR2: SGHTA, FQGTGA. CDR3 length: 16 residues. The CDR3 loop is CASSLHPGQPNTEAFF. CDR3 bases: TGTGCCAGCAGCTTACACCCCGGTCAACCGAACACTGAAGCTTTCTTT. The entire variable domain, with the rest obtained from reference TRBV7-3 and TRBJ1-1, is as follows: GAGVSQTPSNKVTEKGKYVELRCDPISGHTALYWYRQSLGQGPEFLIYFQGTGAADDSGLPNDRFFAVRPEGSVSTLKIQRTERGDSAVYLCASSLHPGQPNTEAFFGQGTRLTVV.

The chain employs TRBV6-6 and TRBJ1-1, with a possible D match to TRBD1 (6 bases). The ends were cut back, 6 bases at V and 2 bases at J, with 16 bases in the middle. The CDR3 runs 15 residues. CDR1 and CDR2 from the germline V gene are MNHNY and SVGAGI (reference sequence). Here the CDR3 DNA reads TGTGCCAGCAGCCCACTTACGGGGGGCAACACTGAAGCTTTCTTT. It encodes CASSPLTGGNTEAFF.

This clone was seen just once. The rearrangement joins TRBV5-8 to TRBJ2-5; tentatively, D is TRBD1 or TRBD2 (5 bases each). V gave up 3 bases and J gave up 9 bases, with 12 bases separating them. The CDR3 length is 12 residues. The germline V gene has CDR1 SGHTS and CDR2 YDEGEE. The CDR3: CASSWDQQAQYF. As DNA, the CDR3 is TGTGCCAGCAGCTGGGACCAACAGGCCCAGTACTTC. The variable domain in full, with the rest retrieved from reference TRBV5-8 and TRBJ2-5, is EAGVTQSPTHLIKTRGQQATLRCSPISGHTSVYWYQQALGLGLQFLLWYDEGEERNRGNFPPRFSGRQFPNYSSELNVNALELEDSALYLCASSWDQQAQYFGPGTRLLVL.

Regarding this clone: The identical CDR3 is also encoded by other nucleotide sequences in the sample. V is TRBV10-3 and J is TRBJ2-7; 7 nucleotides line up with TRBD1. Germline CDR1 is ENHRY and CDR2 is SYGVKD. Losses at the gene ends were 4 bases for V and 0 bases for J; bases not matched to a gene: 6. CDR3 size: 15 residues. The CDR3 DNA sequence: TGTGCCATCAGTGGAAGACAGGGTAGCTCCTACGAGCAGTACTTC. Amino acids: CAISGRQGSSYEQYF.

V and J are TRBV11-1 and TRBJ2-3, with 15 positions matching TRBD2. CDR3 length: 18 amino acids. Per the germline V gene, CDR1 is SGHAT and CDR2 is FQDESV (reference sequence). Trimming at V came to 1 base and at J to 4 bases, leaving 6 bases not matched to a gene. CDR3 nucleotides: TGTGCCAGCAGCTTAGGCGGACTAGCGGGAGGGGGGGCAGATACGCAGTATTTT. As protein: CASSLGGLAGGGADTQYF.

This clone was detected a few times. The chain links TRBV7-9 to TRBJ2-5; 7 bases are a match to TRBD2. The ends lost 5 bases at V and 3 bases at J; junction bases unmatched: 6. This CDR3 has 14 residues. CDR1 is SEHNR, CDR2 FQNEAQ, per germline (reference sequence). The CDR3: CASSPTGGKETQYF. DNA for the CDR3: TGTGCCAGCAGCCCTACGGGGGGTAAAGAGACCCAGTACTTC.

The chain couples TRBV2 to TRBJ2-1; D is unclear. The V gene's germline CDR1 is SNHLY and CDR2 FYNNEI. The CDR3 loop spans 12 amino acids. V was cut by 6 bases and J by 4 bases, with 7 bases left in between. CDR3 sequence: CASRGYYNEQFF. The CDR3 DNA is TGTGCCAGCAGAGGGTATTACAATGAGCAGTTCTTC.

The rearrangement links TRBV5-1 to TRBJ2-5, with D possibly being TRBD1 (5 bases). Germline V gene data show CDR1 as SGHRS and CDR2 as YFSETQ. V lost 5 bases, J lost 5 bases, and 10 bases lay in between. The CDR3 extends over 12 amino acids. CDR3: CASRGAGETQYF. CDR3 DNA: TGCGCCAGCAGAGGGGCAGGGGAGACCCAGTACTTC.

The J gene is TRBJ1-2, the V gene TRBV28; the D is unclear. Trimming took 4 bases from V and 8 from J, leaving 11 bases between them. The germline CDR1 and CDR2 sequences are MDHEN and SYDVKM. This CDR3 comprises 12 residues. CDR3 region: CASSSTSGGYTF. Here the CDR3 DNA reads TGTGCCAGCAGTTCAACCTCGGGAGGCTACACCTTC.

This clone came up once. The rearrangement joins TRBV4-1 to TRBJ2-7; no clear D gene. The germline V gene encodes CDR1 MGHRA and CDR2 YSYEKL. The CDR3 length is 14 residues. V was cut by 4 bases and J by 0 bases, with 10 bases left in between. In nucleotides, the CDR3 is TGCGCCAGCAGCCGCCTTACGGGCTCCTACGAGCAGTACTTC. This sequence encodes CASSRLTGSYEQYF.

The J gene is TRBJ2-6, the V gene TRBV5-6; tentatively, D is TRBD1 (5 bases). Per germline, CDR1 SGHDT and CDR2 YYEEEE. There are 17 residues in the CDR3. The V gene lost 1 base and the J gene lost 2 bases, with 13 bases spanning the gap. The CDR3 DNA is TGTGCCAGCAGCTTGATACAGGCCCCCCCTGGGGCCAACGTCCTGACTTTC. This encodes CASSLIQAPPGANVLTF. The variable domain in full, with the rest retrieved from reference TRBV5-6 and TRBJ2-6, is DAGVTQSPTHLIKTRGQQVTLRCSPKSGHDTVSWYQQALGQGPQFIFQYYEEEERQRGNFPDRFSGHQFPNYSSELNVNALLLGDSALYLCASSLIQAPPGANVLTFGAGSRLTVL.

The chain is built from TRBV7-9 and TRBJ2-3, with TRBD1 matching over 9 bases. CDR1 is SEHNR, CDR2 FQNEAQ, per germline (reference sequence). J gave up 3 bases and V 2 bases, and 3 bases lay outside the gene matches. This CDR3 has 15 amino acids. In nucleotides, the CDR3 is TGTGCCAGCAGCTTAAGGGACAGGGTTACAGATACGCAGTATTTT. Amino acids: CASSLRDRVTDTQYF.

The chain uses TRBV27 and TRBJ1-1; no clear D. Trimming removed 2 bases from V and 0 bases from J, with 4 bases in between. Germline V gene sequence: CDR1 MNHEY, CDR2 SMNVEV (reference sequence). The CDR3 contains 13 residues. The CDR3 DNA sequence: TGTGCCAGCAGTTTACAATTGAACACTGAAGCTTTCTTT. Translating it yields CASSLQLNTEAFF.

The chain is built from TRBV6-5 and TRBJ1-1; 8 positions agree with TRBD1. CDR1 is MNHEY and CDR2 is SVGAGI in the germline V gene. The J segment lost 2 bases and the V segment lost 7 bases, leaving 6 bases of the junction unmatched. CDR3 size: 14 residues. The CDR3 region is CASIAGTGNTEAFF. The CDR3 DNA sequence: TGTGCCAGCATCGCAGGGACAGGTAACACTGAAGCTTTCTTT.

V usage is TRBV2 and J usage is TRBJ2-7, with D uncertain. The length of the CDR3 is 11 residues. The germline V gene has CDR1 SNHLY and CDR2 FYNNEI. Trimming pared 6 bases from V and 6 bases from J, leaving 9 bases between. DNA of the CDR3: TGTGCCAGCAGCCTTTGGGGCGAGCAGTACTTC. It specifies CASSLWGEQYF.